A selection of T cell receptor beta chains follows, all from one sample in a study of OX40 agonist ivuxolimab in advanced cancers. Assay used: immunoSEQ multiplex PCR; TCRdb lists only in-frame clones, some missing. The data show roughly 60,000 clones, about 89% seen once. Source: CD4+ or CD8+ T cells sorted from blood, taken in a trial of the OX40 agonist ivuxolimab. The receptors come from an adult with an advanced solid tumor such as melanoma, head and neck, liver or kidney cancer. The conserved cysteine and the conserved F or W are not part of the CDR3 here.

v_call cdr3_aa
TRBV5-6 ASSLAFGTMENYGYT
TRBV4-3 ASSQDGAGISGELF
TRBV11-2 ASSSFLTGNTEAF
TRBV18 ASSPLRDRVPQH
TRBV10-3 AISEDRGQEQY
TRBV10-1 ASSDGQARETQY
TRBV2 ASSDEAVSYEQY
TRBV2 ASSELGTANSH
TRBV2 ASRAGLAGAEQF
TRBV20-1 SAGREGTQY
TRBV7-9 ASSSKDSGQF